The 9 T cell receptor beta chains presented below share a single source sample, sequenced in a study of T cells in Graves' hyperthyroidism and ophthalmopathy. Amplification of TCR beta CDR3 regions was performed using RNA transcripts as template. A set of HTBI primers served as the primers for a first-round RT-PCR of the TCR CDR3. TCRdb independently ran MiXCR on the multiplex PCR reads; one entry per CDR3 protein. Among 400,000 or so distinct CDR3 sequences, 11% to 15% were seen once, and the ten largest hold 25% to 30%. What was sequenced was blood. These receptors were taken from a man aged 45-65 years with Graves' ophthalmopathy.

For the CDR3, the DNA is TGTGCCACCAGTGCAGGGGTAGAAACCTACGAGCAGTACTTC. Translated, it gives CATSAGVETYEQYF. The chain employs TRBV24-1 and TRBJ2-7, with a weak D call TRBD1 (6 bases). Per germline, CDR1 KGHDR and CDR2 SFDVKD. Trimming pared 5 bases from V and 2 bases from J, leaving 12 bases between. The CDR3 length is 14 residues.

V usage is TRBV7-9 and J usage is TRBJ2-3; possibly TRBD1 or TRBD2 for D (5 bases each). Trimming stripped 6 bases from V and 2 bases from J, with 12 bases between. Germline loops: CDR1 SEHNR, CDR2 FQNEAQ (reference sequence). The CDR3 spans 14 residues. The CDR3 coding sequence is TGTGCCAGCAGGTTGGGACGGTACACAGATACGCAGTATTTT. Protein product: CASRLGRYTDTQYF.

The chain links TRBV6-1 to TRBJ2-2; TRBD2 is a possible D gene (5 bases). This CDR3 region has 14 residues. V dropped 6 bases and J dropped 4 bases, with 12 bases sitting between them. Germline CDR1 is MNHNS and CDR2 is SASEGT. In DNA form, the CDR3 reads TGTGCCAGCAGCTCGAGGGAAGGCACCGGGGAGCTGTTTTTT. Protein sequence: CASSSREGTGELFF.

This clonotype was seen at least ten times. This chain connects TRBV24-1 to TRBJ2-5; TRBD1 aligns across 9 bases. The germline CDR1 and CDR2 sequences are KGHDR and SFDVKD. V was clipped by 5 bases and J by 5 bases; unmatched bases: 8. CDR3 length: 15 residues. CDR3 sequence (DNA): TGTGCCACCAGTGCCGTTACAGGGACAGGGGAGACCCAGTACTTC. As protein: CATSAVTGTGETQYF.

Many counts were recorded for this clonotype. The chain uses TRBV7-8 and TRBJ1-2, with a possible D match to TRBD1 (6 bases). V shed 5 bases and J shed 5 bases, with 27 bases lying between them. Germline CDR1 reads SGHVS; CDR2 reads FQNEAQ. This CDR3 comprises 18 residues. CDR3 in amino acids: CASSPERGGATYHYGYTF. CDR3 nucleotides: TGTGCCAGCAGCCCAGAGAGGGGGGGAGCGACGTACCATTATGGCTACACCTTC.

The chain employs TRBV12-3 or TRBV12-4 and TRBJ1-5, with D perhaps matching TRBD1 (5 bases). The CDR3 sequence is 17 residues long. V lost 5 bases and J lost 0, with 17 bases in between. The CDR3 region has the DNA TGTGCCAGCAGTCATAAGTTGGGGGGTAATAGCAATCAGCCCCAGCATTTT. Amino acid sequence: CASSHKLGGNSNQPQHF.

The chain employs TRBV27 and TRBJ1-6; 10 bases map to TRBD1. The CDR3 is 14 amino acids. V lost 6 bases, J lost 9 bases, and 5 bases stayed unmatched. Germline V gene data show CDR1 as MNHEY and CDR2 as SMNVEV (reference sequence). The CDR3 bases are TGTGCCAGCAGACCCGGGACAGGGGTTTCACCCCTCCACTTT. It translates to CASRPGTGVSPLHF.

The chain couples TRBV6-1 to TRBJ2-5, with D tentatively TRBD1 or TRBD2 (5 bases each). The CDR3 sequence is 13 residues long. The V gene lost 5 bases and the J gene lost 5 bases, with 12 bases spanning the gap. CDR1 MNHNS and CDR2 SASEGT come from the germline V gene. The CDR3 region has the DNA TGTGCCAGCAGTCCCTACGAGGGGGAGACCCAGTACTTC. Its protein product is CASSPYEGETQYF.

This clonotype was detected ten times or more. The gene calls are TRBV20-1 and TRBJ1-6; weak D call: TRBD1 (6 bases). Germline V gene sequence: CDR1 DFQATT, CDR2 SNEGSKA (reference sequence). The ends were cut back, 6 bases at V and 6 bases at J, with 9 bases in the middle. The length of the CDR3 is 12 residues. Written as DNA, the CDR3 is TGCAGTGCCAACAGGGCTAATTCACCCCTCCACTTT. Its translation is CSANRANSPLHF.